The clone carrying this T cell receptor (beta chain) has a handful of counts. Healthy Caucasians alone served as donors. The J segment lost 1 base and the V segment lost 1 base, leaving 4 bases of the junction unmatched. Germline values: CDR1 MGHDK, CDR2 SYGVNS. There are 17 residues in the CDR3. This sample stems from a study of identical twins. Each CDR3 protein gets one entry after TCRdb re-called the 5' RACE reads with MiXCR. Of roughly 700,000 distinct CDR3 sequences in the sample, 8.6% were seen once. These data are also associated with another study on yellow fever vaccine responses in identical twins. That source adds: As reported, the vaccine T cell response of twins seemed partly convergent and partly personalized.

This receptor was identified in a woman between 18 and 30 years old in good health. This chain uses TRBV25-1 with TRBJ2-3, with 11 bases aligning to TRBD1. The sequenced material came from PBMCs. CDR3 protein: CASSELDRGRGTDTQYF. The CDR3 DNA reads TGTGCCAGCAGTGAATTGGACAGGGGGCGCGGCACAGATACGCAGTATTTT.